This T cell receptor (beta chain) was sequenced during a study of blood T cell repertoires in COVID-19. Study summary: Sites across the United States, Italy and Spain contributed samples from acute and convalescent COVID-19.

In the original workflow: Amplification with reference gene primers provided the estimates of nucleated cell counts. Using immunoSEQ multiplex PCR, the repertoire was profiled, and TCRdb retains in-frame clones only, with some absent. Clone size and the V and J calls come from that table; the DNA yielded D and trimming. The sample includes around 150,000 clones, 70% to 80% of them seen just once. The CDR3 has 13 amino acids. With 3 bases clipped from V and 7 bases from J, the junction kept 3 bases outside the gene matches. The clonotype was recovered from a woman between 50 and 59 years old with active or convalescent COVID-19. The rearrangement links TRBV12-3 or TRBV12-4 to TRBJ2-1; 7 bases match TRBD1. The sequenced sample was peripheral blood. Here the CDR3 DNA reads TGTGCCAGCAGTTTCGGACAGGAGAATGAGCAGTTCTTC. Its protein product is CASSFGQENEQFF.